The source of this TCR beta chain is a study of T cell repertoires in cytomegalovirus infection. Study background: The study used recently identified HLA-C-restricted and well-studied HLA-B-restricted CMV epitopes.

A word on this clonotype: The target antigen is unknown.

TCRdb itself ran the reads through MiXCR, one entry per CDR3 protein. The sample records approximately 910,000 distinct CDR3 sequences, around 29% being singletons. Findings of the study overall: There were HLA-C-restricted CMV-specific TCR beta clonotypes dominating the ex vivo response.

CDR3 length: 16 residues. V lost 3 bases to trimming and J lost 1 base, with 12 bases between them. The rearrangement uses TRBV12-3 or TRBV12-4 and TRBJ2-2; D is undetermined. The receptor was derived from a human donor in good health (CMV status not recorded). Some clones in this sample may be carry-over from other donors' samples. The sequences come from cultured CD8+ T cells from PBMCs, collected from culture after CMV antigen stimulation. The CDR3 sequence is CASSFLVALNTGELFF. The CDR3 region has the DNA TGTGCCAGCAGTTTTCTCGTGGCCCTGAACACCGGGGAGCTGTTTTTT.